Below, 22 T cell receptor beta chains from the same sample are listed, as sequenced in a study of radiotherapy plus CTLA-4 blockade in lung cancer. Method: immunoSEQ multiplex PCR; TCRdb's copy keeps in-frame clones and lacks some. The table has roughly 80,000 clones, about 79% seen once; the top ten hold approximately 3.9%. The input for sequencing was peripheral blood, taken from a patient treated with radiotherapy plus ipilimumab. These receptors were taken from a human donor with non-small cell lung cancer who had a partial response to radiotherapy plus ipilimumab. Some clones in this sample may be carry-over from other donors' samples.

J is TRBJ2-4 and V is TRBV28, with D hard to call. Germline V lookup: CDR1 MDHEN, CDR2 SYDVKM. The CDR3 runs to 14 residues. Deletions cut 5 bases from V and 2 bases from J, with 10 bases between. The CDR3, as DNA: TGTGCCAGCAGTCCTCACTCATCCAAAAACATTCAGTACTTC. Its protein product is CASSPHSSKNIQYF.

The chain is built from TRBV5-4 and TRBJ2-3, with D perhaps matching TRBD2 (5 bases). This CDR3 is 14 amino acids long. CDR1 is SGHNT and CDR2 is YYREEE in the germline V gene (reference sequence). Trimming removed 2 bases from V and 4 bases from J, with 11 bases in between. The CDR3 region has the DNA TGTGCCAGCAGCTTAGCCCCCGGGGCAGATACGCAGTATTTT. Encoded protein: CASSLAPGADTQYF. The full variable domain, completed using reference TRBV5-4 and TRBJ2-3, is ETGVTQSPTHLIKTRGQQVTLRCSSQSGHNTVSWYQQALGQGPQFIFQYYREEENGRGNFPPRFSGLQFPNYSSELNVNALELDDSALYLCASSLAPGADTQYFGPGTRLTVL.

The rearrangement joins TRBV6-1 to TRBJ2-7, with D perhaps matching TRBD1 (5 bases). Germline loops: CDR1 MNHNS, CDR2 SASEGT. The ends were cut back, 6 bases at V and 1 base at J, with 16 bases in the middle. The CDR3 totals 15 residues. DNA of the CDR3: TGTGCCAGCAGGACTGACAGCTTCCAATCCTACGAGCAGTACTTC. This translates into CASRTDSFQSYEQYF.

A few counts support this clone. The CDR3 loop is CASSLQGQGENSPLHF. CDR3 DNA: TGCGCCAGCAGCCTGCAAGGACAGGGGGAAAATTCACCCCTCCACTTT. The chain couples TRBV5-1 to TRBJ1-6; 10 bases line up with TRBD1. V was clipped by 4 bases and J by 7 bases; unmatched bases: 8. CDR1 is SGHRS and CDR2 is YFSETQ in the germline V gene. The CDR3 spans 16 residues.

The gene calls are TRBV6-1 and TRBJ2-5; D possibly corresponds to TRBD2 (5 bases). The germline CDR1 and CDR2 sequences are MNHNS and SASEGT. The CDR3 extends over 14 amino acids. Deletions cut 7 bases from V and 1 base from J, with 13 bases between. This chain's CDR3 is CASTQWSGQETQYF. The CDR3 nucleotides read TGTGCCAGCACCCAGTGGAGCGGCCAAGAGACCCAGTACTTC.

This clone was recorded once. The chain uses TRBV12-5 and TRBJ2-2; 8 nucleotides agree with TRBD2. Per the germline V gene, CDR1 is LGHNT and CDR2 is FRNRAP. V was clipped by 0 bases and J by 0 bases; unmatched bases: 18. CDR3 length equals 22 residues. The CDR3 nucleotides are TGTGCTAGTGGTTTGGTACGTCCTGCCCTAGCGGGTGGACTACCGAACACCGGGGAGCTGTTTTTT. Protein: CASGLVRPALAGGLPNTGELFF.

The chain recombines TRBV27 with TRBJ2-5; D possibly corresponds to TRBD2 (5 bases). The V gene's germline CDR1 is MNHEY and CDR2 SMNVEV (reference sequence). The CDR3 is made up of 16 amino acids. Trimming cost V 2 bases and J 2 bases, with 15 bases left between them. For the CDR3, the DNA is TGTGCCAGCAGTTTAAGTGTAGCGCAGTTTCAAGAGACCCAGTACTTC. Its protein product is CASSLSVAQFQETQYF.

This clone occurred a few times. This chain joins TRBV19 and TRBJ1-4, with TRBD1 matching 7 bases. After removal of 2 bases from V and 4 bases from J, the junction contained 1 base not matched to a gene. The length of the CDR3 is 14 residues. Germline CDR1 is LNHDA and CDR2 is SQIVND (reference sequence). This CDR3 is CASSITGVNEKLFF. Written as DNA, the CDR3 is TGTGCCAGTAGTATAACAGGGGTTAATGAAAAACTGTTTTTT.

This clone was seen just once. The rearrangement joins TRBV18 to TRBJ2-7; 7 bases line up with TRBD1. The V segment lost 8 bases and the J segment 6 bases; nucleotides outside the gene matches: 4. Germline CDR1 is KGHSH and CDR2 is LQKENI. This CDR3 is built from 11 residues. CDR3 in amino acids: CASATGREQYF. CDR3 in DNA: TGTGCCAGCGCGACAGGGCGCGAGCAGTACTTC.

This clone turned up a few times. The rearrangement links TRBV18 to TRBJ2-5; D might be TRBD2 (5 bases). The germline gives CDR1 KGHSH, CDR2 LQKENI. This CDR3 region has 15 residues. With 4 bases removed from V and 1 base from J, the gap between germline ends came to 13 bases. The CDR3 DNA is TGTGCCAGCTCACTAACGATTGGGAGCCAAGAGACCCAGTACTTC. Translation gives CASSLTIGSQETQYF. Filled out from reference TRBV18 and TRBJ2-5, the complete variable domain reads NAGVMQNPRHLVRRRGQEARLRCSPMKGHSHVYWYRQLPEEGLKFMVYLQKENIIDESGMPKERFSAEFPKEGPSILRIQQVVRGDSAAYFCASSLTIGSQETQYFGPGTRLLVL.

This clone was seen a few times. V gene TRBV18 combines with J gene TRBJ1-4; D is possibly TRBD1 (5 bases). Germline-derived CDR1 and CDR2 are KGHSH and LQKENI. The CDR3 covers 13 residues. V was cut by 5 bases and J by 4 bases, with 8 bases left in between. DNA of the CDR3: TGTGCCAGCTCAAAAGACAGTAATGAAAAACTGTTTTTT. This gives the protein CASSKDSNEKLFF.

This rearrangement joins TRBV20-1 to TRBJ2-5; D call uncertain. Trimming cost V 2 bases and J 7 bases, with 8 bases left between them. Germline CDR1 is DFQATT and CDR2 is SNEGSKA (reference sequence). This CDR3 is built from 11 residues. This CDR3 is CSARPSPTQYF. The CDR3 DNA sequence: TGCAGTGCTAGACCGAGCCCGACCCAGTACTTC.

The chain carries TRBV5-1 and TRBJ2-7, with 11 bases that match TRBD2. Germline V gene data show CDR1 as SGHRS and CDR2 as YFSETQ. The CDR3 loop spans 14 amino acids. Losses at the gene ends were 4 bases for V and 4 bases for J; bases not matched to a gene: 4. The DNA of the CDR3 is TGCGCCAGCAGCCTTAGCGGGGGGGCTTACGAGCAGTACTTC. As protein: CASSLSGGAYEQYF. Using reference TRBV5-1 and TRBJ2-7 for the parts outside the CDR3, the full variable domain is KAGVTQTPRYLIKTRGQQVTLSCSPISGHRSVSWYQQTPGQGLQFLFEYFSETQRNKGNFPGRFSGRQFSNSRSEMNVSTLELGDSALYLCASSLSGGAYEQYFGPGTRLTVT.

This clone has only one observation. V and J are TRBV19 and TRBJ1-5; the D gene is possibly TRBD1 (5 bases). With 1 base removed from V and 10 bases from J, the gap between germline ends came to 17 bases. This CDR3 has 15 residues. CDR1 and CDR2 from the germline V gene are LNHDA and SQIVND (reference sequence). The CDR3 nucleotides read TGTGCCAGTAGTATAGGCCCCCAGGGTATGATCCCCCAGCATTTT. Translation gives CASSIGPQGMIPQHF.

The rearrangement joins TRBV4-1 to TRBJ2-3; the match to TRBD2 covers 7 bases. The V and J ends lost 1 base and 2 bases, in that order; junction bases with no gene match: 15. Germline V gives CDR1 MGHRA, CDR2 YSYEKL. The CDR3 has 19 amino acids. The CDR3, as DNA: TGCGCCAGCAGCCAAGTAGGCTATTGGGCTAGCGGAAACACAGATACGCAGTATTTT. This sequence encodes CASSQVGYWASGNTDTQYF.

This chain uses TRBV6-5 with TRBJ2-3; 9 nucleotides align to TRBD2. Trimming removed 7 bases from V and 6 bases from J; junction bases left unmatched: 11. CDR3 length equals 15 residues. Germline loops: CDR1 MNHEY, CDR2 SVGAGI. The CDR3 sequence: CASTKTSGYVDTQYF. The DNA for the CDR3 is TGTGCCAGCACCAAGACTAGCGGATATGTCGATACGCAGTATTTT.

The rearrangement uses TRBV10-3 and TRBJ2-3; D gene unclear. Germline V gene lookup returns CDR1 ENHRY and CDR2 SYGVKD. With 5 bases removed from V and 1 base from J, the gap between germline ends came to 4 bases. This CDR3 has 12 amino acids. The CDR3 sequence: CAISTGTDTQYF. The DNA for the CDR3 is TGTGCCATCAGTACAGGCACAGATACGCAGTATTTT.

The chain links TRBV2 to TRBJ2-7, with D perhaps matching TRBD2 (5 bases). Trimming removed 4 bases at V and 2 bases at J, with 24 bases between. CDR3 length: 18 amino acids. CDR1 is SNHLY, CDR2 FYNNEI, per germline. The CDR3 spells CASSGSLTRIGGAYEQYF. Here the CDR3 DNA reads TGTGCCAGCAGTGGGTCCCTCACAAGGATCGGAGGCGCCTACGAGCAGTACTTC. Together with reference TRBV2 and TRBJ2-7, the CDR3 gives the full variable domain: EPEVTQTPSHQVTQMGQEVILRCVPISNHLYFYWYRQILGQKVEFLVSFYNNEISEKSEIFDDQFSVERPDGSNFTLKIRSTKLEDSAMYFCASSGSLTRIGGAYEQYFGPGTRLTVT.

The V gene is TRBV7-2, the J gene TRBJ2-7, with a weak D call TRBD1 (5 bases). Trimming left V 2 bases short and J 4 bases short, with 9 bases between. The CDR3 totals 13 residues. The germline gives CDR1 SGHTA, CDR2 FQGNSA. The CDR3 region has the DNA TGTGCCAGCAGCTTACAAACAGGATACGAGCAGTACTTC. It translates to CASSLQTGYEQYF.

V usage is TRBV7-2 and J usage is TRBJ1-6, with TRBD1 as a possible D gene (5 bases). Germline V lookup: CDR1 SGHTA, CDR2 FQGNSA. The V and J ends lost 5 bases and 2 bases respectively, with 13 bases between them. The CDR3 contains 16 residues. The CDR3 is CASSRQWRAYNSPLHF. The CDR3 DNA reads as TGTGCCAGCAGCCGACAGTGGCGTGCCTATAATTCACCCCTCCACTTT.

This clone was seen only a few times. The chain employs TRBV19 and TRBJ1-6; TRBD1 agrees at 7 bases. Germline V lookup: CDR1 LNHDA, CDR2 SQIVND (reference sequence). V dropped 1 base and J dropped 6; count of bases not matched to a gene: 9. This CDR3 spans 17 amino acids. As DNA, the CDR3 is TGTGCCAGTAGTATAGGCGGCCCGGGACAGAGTAATTCACCCCTCCACTTT. It yields the protein CASSIGGPGQSNSPLHF.

V usage is TRBV29-1 and J usage is TRBJ2-5, with 9 bases fitting TRBD1. The length of the CDR3 is 13 residues. J gave up 5 bases and V 3 bases, and 4 bases lay outside the gene matches. CDR1 and CDR2 from the germline V gene are SQVTM and ANQGSEA. This CDR3 is CSVDGTGSETQYF. CDR3 DNA: TGCAGCGTTGACGGGACAGGGTCGGAGACCCAGTACTTC. Combining the CDR3 with reference TRBV29-1 and TRBJ2-5 gives the whole variable domain SAVISQKPSRDICQRGTSLTIQCQVDSQVTMMFWYRQQPGQSLTLIATANQGSEATYESGFVIDKFPISRPNLTFSTLTVSNMSPEDSSIYLCSVDGTGSETQYFGPGTRLLVL.